This TCR beta chain derives from a study of T-cell reconstitution after alpha-beta-depleted transplantation in children (dated by TCRdb to the mid-2010s). About the investigation overall: T-cell immune reconstitution after TCRalphabeta/CD19-depleted allogeneic hematopoietic cell transplantation in children was quantitatively tracked in the study by means of TCR repertoire profiling.

Libraries were built with PCR. The run used an Illumina HiSeq 2500. TCR library preparation used molecular barcoding, with unique molecular identifiers applied to normalize quantification of the TCRbeta repertoire. TCRdb reprocessing: public reads trimmed at Q25 with fastp, clones called with MiXCR, in-frame beta chains kept. When rows share a CDR3 protein, they turn into one entry using the most common DNA and genes. This sample lists about 540,000 distinct CDR3 sequences; about 18% were detected once. The ten largest clones capture roughly 3.3% of the sample. This clonotype was observed a few times. The antigen it binds to is not known. Base-call qualities are not available, and no considerably larger clone is one nucleotide away. Trimming costs V 0 bases and J 4 bases, and their ends lie 13 bases apart. CDR1 and CDR2 are read off the germline V gene (reference sequence) as DFQATT and SNEGSKA. Spanning cysteine to phenylalanine, the CDR3 consists of 15 amino acids. The sequence is cut down to CDR3 DNA, 45 bases in frame from base 1.

The V gene is TRBV20-1 and the J gene is TRBJ1-5; TRBD1 might be the D gene, on 5 matching bases. The source material was PBMCs from the stem cell graft donor, sampled from the stem cell graft. The TCR sequence derives from a human donor who donated a stem cell graft to a child with acute lymphoblastic leukemia. The nucleotides are TGCAGTGCTAGAGATGGGCAGGGTATGAATCAGCCCCAGCATTTT. This is translated as CSARDGQGMNQPQHF.